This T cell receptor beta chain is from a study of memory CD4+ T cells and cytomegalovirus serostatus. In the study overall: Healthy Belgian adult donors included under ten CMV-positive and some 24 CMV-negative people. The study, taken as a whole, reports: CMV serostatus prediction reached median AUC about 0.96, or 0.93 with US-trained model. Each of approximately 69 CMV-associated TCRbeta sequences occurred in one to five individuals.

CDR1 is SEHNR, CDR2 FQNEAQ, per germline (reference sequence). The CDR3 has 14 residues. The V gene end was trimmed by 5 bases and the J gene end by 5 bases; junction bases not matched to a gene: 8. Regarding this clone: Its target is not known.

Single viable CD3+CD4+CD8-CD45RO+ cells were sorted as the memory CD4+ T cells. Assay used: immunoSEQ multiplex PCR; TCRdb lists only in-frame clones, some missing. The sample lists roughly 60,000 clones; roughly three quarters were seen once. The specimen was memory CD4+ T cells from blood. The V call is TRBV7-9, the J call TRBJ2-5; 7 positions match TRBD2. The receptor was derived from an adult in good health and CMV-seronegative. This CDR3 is CASSPTSLPETQYF. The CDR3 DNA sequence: TGTGCCAGCAGCCCGACTAGCCTTCCCGAGACCCAGTACTTC.